These 10 T cell receptor beta chains came from one sample sequenced in a study of T cell changes during pregnancy in multiple sclerosis (dated by TCRdb to the late 2010s). The library was made by the immunoSEQ multiplex PCR assay. Entries here come from immuneACCESS through TCRdb and include only in-frame sequences with V and J called. Some clones fail to appear in such tables; in the studies checked, an unresolved V gene covers under half of the shortfall, and the cause of the remainder is unknown. The sample data list approximately 9,300 clones, and 75% to 85% of these were observed just once. Around a sixth of the sample lies in the top ten. The material was CD8+ T cells from peripheral blood mononuclear cells, obtained in the third trimester of pregnancy. The receptors come from a female donor in good health, enrolled as a control in a pregnancy study.

The genes are TRBV7-7 and TRBJ2-5, with TRBD2 matching over 12 bases. Trimming took 5 bases from V and 5 from J; bases not matched to a gene: 6. Germline lookup yields CDR1 SSHAT and CDR2 FNYEAQ (reference sequence). The CDR3 is 15 amino acids. CDR3 DNA sequence: TGTGCCAGCAGCCCGAGTCTAGCGGGGGGGGAGACCCAGTACTTC. This translates into CASSPSLAGGETQYF.

V and J are TRBV6-1 and TRBJ2-3; a weak D match, TRBD2 (5 bases). The CDR3 sequence is 14 residues long. Trimming stripped 5 bases from V and 7 bases from J, with 16 bases between. Germline V gene lookup returns CDR1 MNHNS and CDR2 SASEGT. In DNA, the CDR3 is TGTGCCAGCAGTCGGAAGGAGGCACCAAATACGCAGTATTTT. It yields the protein CASSRKEAPNTQYF.

The gene calls are TRBV5-7 and TRBJ1-3; 8 bases align to TRBD1. TRBV5-7 is flagged as an ORF with uncertain function. This CDR3 spans 17 amino acids. The V gene end was trimmed by 5 bases and the J gene end by 4 bases; junction bases not matched to a gene: 14. As DNA, the CDR3 is TGTGCCAGCAGTCCTACCGAGAGACAGGGGTCGGGAAACACCATATATTTT. This codes for CASSPTERQGSGNTIYF.

V gene TRBV19 combines with J gene TRBJ1-1; perhaps TRBD1 as D (6 bases). The CDR3 loop spans 13 amino acids. Germline V gene lookup returns CDR1 LNHDA and CDR2 SQIVND (reference sequence). V was cut by 3 bases and J by 5 bases, with 10 bases left in between. The CDR3 sequence is CASSIGQGTEAFF. As DNA, the CDR3 is TGTGCCAGTAGTATTGGGCAGGGGACTGAAGCTTTCTTT.

The CDR3 bases are TGTGCCAGCAGCCCCCGAGGATTAGGGACCCAGTACTTC. Protein sequence: CASSPRGLGTQYF. V is TRBV7-8 and J is TRBJ2-5; D gene ambiguous. Looked up from germline, CDR1 is SGHVS and CDR2 is FQNEAQ. There are 13 residues in the CDR3. V lost 5 bases and J lost 7, with 14 bases in between. Drawing the rest from reference TRBV7-8 and TRBJ2-5, the complete variable domain is GAGVSQSPRYKVAKRGQDVALRCDPISGHVSLFWYQQALGQGPEFLTYFQNEAQLDKSGLPSDRFFAERPEGSVSTLKIQRTQQEDSAVYLCASSPRGLGTQYFGPGTRLLVL.

The V and J genes are TRBV4-3 and TRBJ1-1; D may be TRBD1 (5 bases). Germline V CDR1 and CDR2: LGHNA, YSLEER. The V and J ends lost 0 bases and 4 bases respectively, with 12 bases between them. The CDR3 consists of 15 residues. CDR3 nucleotide sequence: TGCGCCAGCAGCCAAGACCTACGCGGGGGCACTGAAGCTTTCTTT. This gives the protein CASSQDLRGGTEAFF.

The chain is built from TRBV6-4 and TRBJ2-6; D remains unclear. CDR1 is MRHNA and CDR2 is SNTAGT in the germline V gene. CDR3 length: 16 amino acids. V was shortened by 0 bases and J by 0 bases, with 6 bases between the two germline ends. This CDR3 reads CASSDSSHSGANVLTF. The CDR3 nucleotides are TGTGCCAGCAGTGACTCGAGTCACTCTGGGGCCAACGTCCTGACTTTC.

The CDR3 bases are TGCGCCAGCAGCTTCGACAGTAACCCCTACGAGCAGTACTTC. It specifies CASSFDSNPYEQYF. The genes are TRBV5-1 and TRBJ2-7, with TRBD1 as a possible D gene (5 bases). The CDR3 contains 14 residues. V was shortened by 2 bases and J by 2 bases, with 11 bases between the two germline ends. Germline values: CDR1 SGHRS, CDR2 YFSETQ.

This chain uses TRBV27 with TRBJ2-3, with 8 bases aligning to TRBD1. Germline loops: CDR1 MNHEY, CDR2 SMNVEV (reference sequence). The CDR3 is 16 residues long. Losses at the gene ends were 5 bases for V and 2 bases for J; bases not matched to a gene: 9. The DNA of the CDR3 is TGTGCCAGCAGTCCACAGGGGGGAGTTGTCACAGATACGCAGTATTTT. It is translated as CASSPQGGVVTDTQYF.

This clone appeared once. The chain combines TRBV10-3 with TRBJ2-5, with D possibly matching TRBD1 (5 bases). The ends were cut back, 2 bases at V and 1 base at J, with 11 bases in the middle. Looked up from germline, CDR1 is ENHRY and CDR2 is SYGVKD. CDR3 size: 15 residues. The CDR3 bases are TGTGCCATCAGTGAGCAAGGGGCCATCCAAGAGACCCAGTACTTC. Its protein product is CAISEQGAIQETQYF.